This T cell receptor beta chain was obtained from a study of shared clonotypes between healthy human individuals (dated by TCRdb to about 2020). Context from the whole study: The cohort comprised a couple of women and three men aged 18 to 49 years. Per donor, three plates each were used for CD4 naive and CD4 memory, two for CD8 naive, and one for CD8 memory. The study deeply sequenced blood TCR repertoires of five healthy adults to estimate repertoire size and the extent of clonotype sharing between individuals. Different laboratories and diverse techniques were used to prepare libraries and sequence TCR repertoires, to increase sequencing depth and limit assay-specific biases. Leukapheresis yielded between about 0.94 and 8.9 billion PBMCs per donor. Study-level results and caveats: Because the study included only a small number of donors, the genetic and exposure-history diversity represented was limited. Naive subsets generally had larger estimated clonotype richness than memory subsets did. Sampling was restricted to blood, and TCR repertoires in tissues likely differ from the TCR repertoires found in blood. Sharing across a handful of donors was observed for about 5% of naive CD4, over 3% of naive CD8, over 2% of memory CD4, and about 0.38% of memory CD8 clonotypes. Compared with non-shared clonotypes, clonotypes shared by all four sorted-subset donors had higher generation probabilities. Rarefaction of sorted-subset datasets indicated incomplete sequencing despite the large sequencing depth. Pairwise subsampling indicated that sequencing depth was expected to affect the degree of clonotype sharing among donors.

Healthy HIV-negative adults with no recently reported acute infections or vaccinations were included as donors. All donors were Caucasian adults living in Nashville, Tennessee, USA. Magnetic negative selection was used to enrich CD4+ T cells, after which naive cells were positively selected on CD45RA and the negative fraction became the memory subset. Blood was obtained by leukapheresis, after which PBMCs were separated by Ficoll-Histopaque density gradient centrifugation and cryopreserved in liquid nitrogen vapor phase. Purity and quantity of every magnetically sorted T cell population were checked by analytical flow cytometry. From each sorted fraction, genomic DNA was isolated and quantified by UV absorbance on a Nanodrop 2000c. This clone has a single count. This receptor's antigen is unknown. No base-level quality is on record; no much larger clone is a single base apart. The V end gives up 4 bases and the J end 0 bases, leaving 18 bases in the junction not matched to a gene. From a lookup of the germline V gene, CDR1 and CDR2 are MGHRA and YSYEKL. There are 19 amino acids in the CDR3, from cysteine to phenylalanine inclusive. Only the CDR3 DNA stays, 57 bases, in frame from base 1.

Using the deep immunoSEQ assay, TCR CDR3 regions were amplified from genomic DNA by multiplex PCR. Genomic DNA extracted from each cell subset was distributed evenly over all wells of several immunoSEQ 96-well plates, and each plate served as one replicate. For sorted subsets, about 210 ng of genomic DNA, equivalent to roughly 30,000 T cell genomes, went into each replicate PCR. Purified libraries were quantified with a Qubit 3.0 fluorometer, sized on a Bioanalyzer 2100, and re-quantified with the KAPA Library Quantification kit. Each immunoSEQ 96-well plate was sequenced on its own single-read 150-cycle Illumina NextSeq 550 flow cell. As for the authors' bioinformatics: Because the immunoSEQ output held only junctional sequences and lacked quality scores, the filtering could not match the filtering applied to full-length reads. To assign V/J genes and CDR3, sequences were annotated using PyIR, a Python wrapper for IgBLAST v1.9, with IMGT germline references. Reads were removed for weak V/J assignments (E-value above 1e-6), missing CDR3, stop codons, out-of-frame junctions, or ambiguous translated residues. V3J clonotypes were defined by identical inferred V gene, J gene, and CDR3 amino acid sequence. The percentage overlap between two repertoires was calculated by dividing the number of shared unique clonotypes by the size of the smaller repertoire. RTK rarefaction, the Chao1 estimator, and Recon v2.1 estimates of unobserved clonotypes were used to assess repertoire richness. For all TCRbeta clonotypes obtained by the gDNA method from a few donors, generation probabilities were computed with OLGA. TCRdb retrieved this table from immuneACCESS and kept in-frame rearrangements only. Not all clones are present; in checked studies, unresolved V genes account for under half, and no reason is known for the remainder. D and trimming come from the DNA, and the V and J calls and clone size come from that table. This sample has approximately 1.4 million clones in its table, and 98% of those were observed once. Around 0.47% of the sample is in the top ten clones.

Sequencing input: naive CD4+ T cells sorted from blood. In the paper's terms, the cell subset or site label means: CD45RA+ positively selected. This clonotype originated in a man under 40 in good health. Recombination connected TRBV4-1 to TRBJ2-7; TRBD2 fits 7 bases in the junction. The nucleotide sequence is TGCGCCAGCAGCCCTGGACCCACAGCGGGGATACCCTACTCCTACGAGCAGTACTTC. It specifies CASSPGPTAGIPYSYEQYF.